Each of the 30 T cell receptor beta chains below was sequenced from the same sample in a study of T cells in Graves' hyperthyroidism and ophthalmopathy. Amplified TCR beta CDR3 regions derived from RNA transcripts. In the first-round RT-PCR of the TCR CDR3, the HTBI primer set was used. One entry per CDR3 protein, called by TCRdb with MiXCR from the multiplex PCR reads. This sample has approximately 600,000 distinct CDR3 sequences, with 14% found just once. Sequenced input: blood. Source of these receptors: a woman aged 18-30 years with Graves' ophthalmopathy.

Details on this clonotype: A read error may be the cause here, since a much bigger clone is one base away. The chain has TRBV7-2 and TRBJ1-5; 7 bases align to TRBD1. The junction had 7 bases not matched to a gene; V was cut back by 10 bases and J by 4 bases. CDR1 and CDR2 from the germline V gene are SGHTA and FQGNSA. This CDR3 has 13 amino acids. As DNA, the CDR3 is TGTGCCATCAAAGGACAGGAGAATCAGCCCCAGCATTTT. Residues: CAIKGQENQPQHF.

The V call is TRBV7-6, the J call TRBJ2-7, with a weak D call TRBD2 (6 bases). The V gene lost 8 bases and the J gene lost 4 bases, with 21 bases spanning the gap. Germline CDR1 reads SGHVS; CDR2 reads FNYEAQ. The CDR3 consists of 15 residues. This chain's CDR3 is CASGTGDARGYEQYF. The CDR3 nucleotides read TGTGCCAGCGGCACGGGGGACGCGAGGGGATACGAGCAGTACTTC.

This clonotype was picked up many times. This chain connects TRBV6-1 to TRBJ2-1; 8 bases align to TRBD2. The V gene's germline CDR1 is MNHNS and CDR2 SASEGT. The CDR3 spans 16 residues. V shed 3 bases and J 4 bases; nucleotides not matched to a gene: 8. The CDR3 DNA reads as TGTGCCAGCAGTGACATCGCGGGGGGCCCGTACAATGAGCAGTTCTTC. Amino acids: CASSDIAGGPYNEQFF.

The V and J genes are TRBV4-1 and TRBJ2-7; the match to TRBD1 covers 9 bases. The CDR3 spans 15 residues. Germline V gene data show CDR1 as MGHRA and CDR2 as YSYEKL. V was pared by 4 bases and J by 4 bases, with 8 bases of the junction left unmatched. CDR3 sequence: CASSPLQGASYEQYF. CDR3 bases: TGCGCCAGCAGCCCCTTACAGGGGGCCTCTTACGAGCAGTACTTC.

This clonotype occurred many times. This chain connects TRBV10-3 to TRBJ2-7; TRBD2 might be the D (6 bases). This CDR3 has 15 amino acids. V lost 6 bases to trimming and J lost 2 bases, with 17 bases between them. Looked up from germline, CDR1 is ENHRY and CDR2 is SYGVKD. CDR3 nucleotide sequence: TGTGCCATCAGCGGGAGAGGGCCCCTTGCCTACGAGCAGTACTTC. Translating gives CAISGRGPLAYEQYF.

This chain uses TRBV9 with TRBJ2-2; D is ambiguous. V gave up 7 bases and J gave up 3 bases, with 10 bases separating them. This CDR3 contains 13 residues. The germline gives CDR1 SGDLS, CDR2 YYNGEE. CDR3 residues: CASCGPDTGELFF. In nucleotides, the CDR3 is TGTGCCAGCTGTGGACCGGACACCGGGGAGCTGTTTTTT.

V is TRBV3-1 and J is TRBJ1-1, with 7 bases matching TRBD1. The germline gives CDR1 LGHDT, CDR2 YNNKEL (reference sequence). With 0 bases clipped from V and 4 bases from J, the junction kept 5 bases outside the gene matches. CDR3 length: 15 amino acids. The CDR3: CASSQDYRGTTEAFF. CDR3 nucleotide sequence: TGTGCCAGCAGCCAAGATTACAGGGGAACCACTGAAGCTTTCTTT.

This clonotype was recorded at least ten times. The CDR3 nucleotides read TGTGCCAGCAGTTTGTCGAGCGGGAGCACAGATACGCAGTATTTT. This gives the protein CASSLSSGSTDTQYF. The chain combines TRBV12-3 or TRBV12-4 with TRBJ2-3; D may be TRBD2 (6 bases). V dropped 3 bases and J dropped 0 bases, with 10 bases sitting between them. The CDR3 extends over 15 amino acids.

This clonotype came up many times. The rearrangement links TRBV2 to TRBJ1-2, with D unresolved. V was pared by 7 bases and J by 5 bases, with 14 bases between. Germline CDR1 is SNHLY and CDR2 is FYNNEI. The CDR3 runs to 13 residues. The CDR3 coding sequence is TGTGCCAGCAAGGTGGGAAGCGAGTATGGCTACACCTTC. Translation: CASKVGSEYGYTF.

This clonotype was recorded many times. V is TRBV6-6 and J is TRBJ1-1; 9 bases are shared with TRBD1. Trimming took 2 bases from V and 4 from J; bases not matched to a gene: 5. Germline loops: CDR1 MNHNY, CDR2 SVGAGI (reference sequence). This CDR3 has 15 residues. CDR3 amino acids: CASSYQQGAGTEAFF. Written as DNA, the CDR3 is TGTGCCAGCAGTTACCAACAGGGGGCCGGCACTGAAGCTTTCTTT.

The sample holds many counts of this clonotype. The rearrangement links TRBV3-1 to TRBJ2-5; D is ambiguous. The length of the CDR3 is 15 residues. V was clipped by 0 bases and J by 8 bases, with 16 bases between them. Looked up from germline, CDR1 is LGHDT and CDR2 is YNNKEL (reference sequence). The CDR3 is CASSQDMGPVDTQYF. CDR3 DNA sequence: TGTGCCAGCAGCCAAGATATGGGCCCCGTGGATACCCAGTACTTC.

Ten or more counts support this clonotype. The V gene is TRBV28, the J gene TRBJ1-6; tentative D call: TRBD1 (5 bases). Trimming pared 6 bases from V and 3 bases from J, leaving 12 bases between. There are 15 residues in the CDR3. Germline V gives CDR1 MDHEN, CDR2 SYDVKM. The CDR3 loop is CASRSGTFYNSPLHF. In DNA form, the CDR3 reads TGTGCCAGCAGATCCGGGACGTTCTATAATTCACCCCTCCACTTT. The full variable domain, its missing parts supplied by reference TRBV28 and TRBJ1-6, is DVKVTQSSRYLVKRTGEKVFLECVQDMDHENMFWYRQDPGLGLRLIYFSYDVKMKEKGDIPEGYSVSREKKERFSLILESASTNQTSMYLCASRSGTFYNSPLHFGNGTRLTVT.

This clonotype was found many times. The chain is built from TRBV11-3 and TRBJ2-1, with D unclear. CDR1 and CDR2 (germline): SGHNT, YENEEA. This CDR3 region has 15 residues. Trimming removed 4 bases at V and 2 bases at J, with 12 bases between. The CDR3 DNA sequence: TGTGCCAGCAGCTGGACGAGCAGTCCCTACAATGAGCAGTTCTTC. It yields the protein CASSWTSSPYNEQFF. Together with reference TRBV11-3 and TRBJ2-1, the CDR3 gives the full variable domain: EAGVVQSPRYKIIEKKQPVAFWCNPISGHNTLYWYLQNLGQGPELLIRYENEEAVDDSQLPKDRFSAERLKGVDSTLKIQPAELGDSAVYLCASSWTSSPYNEQFFGPGTRLTVL.

The sample holds a few counts of this clonotype. This sequence joins TRBV5-1 and TRBJ1-3; 8 bases are a match to TRBD1. Trimming cost V 1 base and J 0 bases; bases outside gene matches: 9. The CDR3 length is 18 residues. Germline V CDR1 and CDR2: SGHRS, YFSETQ. The CDR3: CASSLWGQAPHSGNTIYF. The CDR3 DNA follows: TGCGCCAGCAGCTTGTGGGGACAGGCCCCGCACTCTGGAAACACCATATATTTT.

The gene calls are TRBV20-1 and TRBJ2-7; 11 bases are shared with TRBD2. Germline V CDR1 and CDR2: DFQATT, SNEGSKA (reference sequence). The ends lost 3 bases at V and 1 base at J; junction bases unmatched: 5. CDR3 length: 15 residues. Written as DNA, the CDR3 is TGCAGTGCTAGTAGCGGGAGGGGATTTTCCTACGAGCAGTACTTC. It yields the protein CSASSGRGFSYEQYF.

This clonotype was found many times. The gene calls are TRBV19 and TRBJ1-1; possibly TRBD1 for D (5 bases). The CDR3 totals 17 residues. The ends were cut back, 4 bases at V and 0 bases at J, with 18 bases in the middle. Germline V lookup: CDR1 LNHDA, CDR2 SQIVND (reference sequence). CDR3 sequence: CASSTRLVGRLNTEAFF. The CDR3 coding sequence is TGTGCCAGTAGTACTCGATTGGTGGGGCGTTTGAACACTGAAGCTTTCTTT.

This clonotype was counted a few times. The chain links TRBV7-6 to TRBJ1-3; maybe TRBD1 (5 bases). Trimming took 5 bases from V and 1 from J, leaving 12 bases between them. The germline CDR1 and CDR2 sequences are SGHVS and FNYEAQ. This CDR3 contains 15 residues. The CDR3 region is CASSHPPGSGNTIYF. Here the CDR3 DNA reads TGTGCCAGCAGCCACCCCCCAGGGTCTGGAAACACCATATATTTT. Filled out from reference TRBV7-6 and TRBJ1-3, the complete variable domain reads GAGVSQSPRYKVTKRGQDVALRCDPISGHVSLYWYRQALGQGPEFLTYFNYEAQQDKSGLPNDRFSAERPEGSISTLTIQRTEQRDSAMYRCASSHPPGSGNTIYFGEGSWLTVV.

This clonotype was counted many times. The gene calls are TRBV6-1 and TRBJ2-1, with 9 bases identical to TRBD1. The ends lost 7 bases at V and 7 bases at J; junction bases unmatched: 8. CDR1 is MNHNS and CDR2 is SASEGT in the germline V gene. CDR3 length equals 14 residues. The CDR3 sequence: CASTETGGWNEQFF. The CDR3 DNA reads as TGTGCCAGCACCGAGACAGGGGGTTGGAATGAGCAGTTCTTC.

This clonotype was recorded many times. The V call is TRBV11-3, the J call TRBJ2-2; the match to TRBD2 covers 8 bases. V was pared by 5 bases and J by 1 base, with 3 bases of the junction left unmatched. The CDR3 runs 15 residues. CDR1 and CDR2 (germline): SGHNT, YENEEA. For the CDR3, the DNA is TGTGCCAGCAGCCCTAGCGGGCAGAACACCGGGGAGCTGTTTTTT. This translates into CASSPSGQNTGELFF.

This clonotype was recorded many times. The chain carries TRBV28 and TRBJ1-5; D uncertain. CDR1 is MDHEN and CDR2 is SYDVKM in the germline V gene. The CDR3 is 15 residues long. V dropped 6 bases and J dropped 0 bases, with 12 bases sitting between them. The CDR3 coding sequence is TGTGCCAGCAGACCCGACGGAGATAGCAATCAGCCCCAGCATTTT. Translation: CASRPDGDSNQPQHF.

In this sample, this clonotype turned up many times. The rearrangement uses TRBV18 and TRBJ2-4; D might be TRBD2 (6 bases). The CDR3 loop spans 16 amino acids. With 1 base removed from V and 7 bases from J, the gap between germline ends came to 17 bases. CDR1 and CDR2 from the germline V gene are KGHSH and LQKENI. In DNA form, the CDR3 reads TGTGCCAGCTCACCACAGGTAGCGGCCCACGACAACATTCAGTACTTC. Protein product: CASSPQVAAHDNIQYF.

This clonotype was detected ten times or more. The rearrangement uses TRBV28 and TRBJ1-1; no firm D call. CDR3 size: 15 residues. V dropped 1 base and J dropped 0 bases, with 9 bases sitting between them. Germline assignment: CDR1 MDHEN and CDR2 SYDVKM. The CDR3 reads CASSLFNLMNTEAFF. In nucleotides, the CDR3 is TGTGCCAGCAGTTTATTTAACCTCATGAACACTGAAGCTTTCTTT.

This clonotype was detected many times. The chain joins TRBV7-3 to TRBJ2-1; TRBD1 matches 10 bases. CDR3 length: 14 amino acids. In germline, CDR1 is SGHTA, CDR2 FQGTGA. V shed 5 bases, J shed 7 bases, and the junction held 5 bases outside the gene matches. CDR3 loop: CASSGTGVGNEQFF. In nucleotides, the CDR3 is TGTGCCAGCAGCGGGACAGGGGTGGGGAATGAGCAGTTCTTC.

This chain joins TRBV3-1 and TRBJ1-6; 8 bases line up with TRBD1. The germline gives CDR1 LGHDT, CDR2 YNNKEL (reference sequence). V was pared by 0 bases and J by 5 bases, with 3 bases of the junction left unmatched. The CDR3 contains 16 residues. The CDR3 region is CASSQEWDRHNSPLHF. The CDR3 coding sequence is TGTGCCAGCAGCCAAGAATGGGACAGGCATAATTCACCCCTCCACTTT. The full variable domain, with the rest looked up from reference TRBV3-1 and TRBJ1-6, is DTAVSQTPKYLVTQMGNDKSIKCEQNLGHDTMYWYKQDSKKFLKIMFSYNNKELIINETVPNRFSPKSPDKAHLNLHINSLELGDSAVYFCASSQEWDRHNSPLHFGNGTRLTVT.

This chain connects TRBV5-6 to TRBJ1-2; D is unclear. V lost 4 bases and J lost 3, with 19 bases in between. This CDR3 has 16 residues. Germline-derived CDR1 and CDR2 are SGHDT and YYEEEE. CDR3 in amino acids: CASSPELRNAHYGYTF. The CDR3 nucleotides are TGTGCCAGCAGCCCTGAGTTAAGGAATGCCCACTATGGCTACACCTTC. Full variable domain (rest looked up from reference TRBV5-6 and TRBJ1-2): DAGVTQSPTHLIKTRGQQVTLRCSPKSGHDTVSWYQQALGQGPQFIFQYYEEEERQRGNFPDRFSGHQFPNYSSELNVNALLLGDSALYLCASSPELRNAHYGYTFGSGTRLTVV.

There are many counts of this clonotype. The rearrangement uses TRBV20-1 and TRBJ2-1; no reliable D call. Germline values: CDR1 DFQATT, CDR2 SNEGSKA (reference sequence). V was pared by 6 bases and J by 8 bases, with 20 bases between. This CDR3 is built from 14 residues. CDR3 sequence (DNA): TGCAGTGCACGTGATCGAGAGAACGTATATGAGCAGTTCTTC. Translating it yields CSARDRENVYEQFF.

Only a few counts were recorded for this clonotype. The chain carries TRBV19 and TRBJ1-1; unclear D gene. Trimming took off 6 bases at V and 6 bases at J, with 14 bases between the two ends. Germline values: CDR1 LNHDA, CDR2 SQIVND (reference sequence). This CDR3 is 13 amino acids long. The CDR3 DNA is TGTGCCAGTAGCCTCCTTACGGGTTCTGAAGCTTTCTTT. Protein product: CASSLLTGSEAFF.

Ten or more counts support this clonotype. V gene TRBV2 combines with J gene TRBJ1-5; the match to TRBD1 covers 8 bases. The CDR3 is 14 amino acids. J lost 7 bases, V lost 3 bases, and 5 bases had no gene match. Germline assignment: CDR1 SNHLY and CDR2 FYNNEI. Here the CDR3 DNA reads TGTGCCAGCAGTGACGACAGGGGAAGGCAGCCCCAGCATTTT. It specifies CASSDDRGRQPQHF.

This clonotype appeared many times. The chain recombines TRBV29-1 with TRBJ2-7; the D is unclear. With 6 bases removed from V and 0 bases from J, the gap between germline ends came to 3 bases. Per germline, CDR1 SQVTM and CDR2 ANQGSEA. The CDR3 runs 10 residues. DNA for the CDR3: TGCAGCGTACTCTCCTACGAGCAGTACTTC. This gives the protein CSVLSYEQYF.

This clonotype was counted at least ten times. This sequence joins TRBV12-3 or TRBV12-4 and TRBJ2-7; TRBD2 agrees at 10 bases. V lost 5 bases and J lost 0; bases outside the gene matches: 7. This CDR3 is built from 16 residues. The CDR3 sequence is CASSQPSGGLSYEQYF. Written as DNA, the CDR3 is TGTGCCAGCAGTCAACCTAGCGGGGGCCTCTCCTACGAGCAGTACTTC.